The TCR beta chain under discussion was sequenced for a study of T cell repertoires in ileal Crohn's disease. In the study overall: Postoperative therapy was given to about half: roughly twelve thiopurines, some 18 anti-TNF agents.

CDR3 size: 13 residues. The V gene's germline CDR1 is SEHNR and CDR2 FQNEAQ (reference sequence). The germline V and J ends were trimmed by 4 bases and 0 bases, with 6 bases remaining between them. TCRdb's copy holds only in-frame clones and misses some; the assay was immunoSEQ multiplex PCR. Counted here are 12,000 to 15,000 clones, roughly 85% occurring once; the ten biggest clones make up over 3.5%. The receptor's source is an adult with Crohn's disease. The sample was ileal tissue. V is TRBV7-9 and J is TRBJ1-1; D may be TRBD1 (6 bases). The CDR3, as DNA: TGTGCCAGCAGCTCAGGGGTGAACACTGAAGCTTTCTTT. Translating gives CASSSGVNTEAFF.